The rows below give T cell receptor beta chains drawn from one sample of a study of T-cell reconstitution after alpha-beta-depleted transplantation in children. MiXCR, applied by TCRdb to the PCR reads, yields one record per CDR3 protein. The sample holds 350,000 to 400,000 distinct CDR3 sequences, just over 20% seen once. The source was PBMCs from the stem cell graft donor, collected from the stem cell graft. These receptors were taken from a human donor who donated a stem cell graft to a child with acute myeloid leukemia. CDR3s include the opening cysteine and the closing phenylalanine or tryptophan. The order of the fields is CDR3 DNA, CDR3 protein, V gene, D gene, CDR3 length, J gene, clone size. D genes are given only for firm matches. Part of the rows lack a size; the others show once, few, many or a class for expanded clones.

TGCGCCAGCAGCAAACAGGGGGCGGTGGTCACCTACGAGCAGTACTTC	CASSKQGAVVTYEQYF	TRBV5-1	TRBD1	16	TRBJ2-7	NA
TGTGCCAGCATAAGGACAGCGGCGCAGTATTTT	CASIRTAAQYF	TRBV2	NA	11	TRBJ2-3	NA
TGCGCCAGCAGCCAAGTAGGACCCTTGAACGAGCAGTACTTC	CASSQVGPLNEQYF	TRBV4-1	NA	14	TRBJ2-7	many
TGTGCCAGCAGTTTCTTCTCGAGGGATTGGGGGGAGGGAGCTTTCTTT	CASSFFSRDWGEGAFF	TRBV28	NA	16	TRBJ1-1	NA
TGCAGTGCCACTGCAAGCAATCAGCCCCAGCATTTT	CSATASNQPQHF	TRBV20-1	NA	12	TRBJ1-5	many
TGTGCCAGCAGTTTCCGCCCAGACAGGGGGCACGAGCAGTACTTC	CASSFRPDRGHEQYF	TRBV12-3/TRBV12-4	TRBD1	15	TRBJ2-7	NA
TGTGCCAGCAGTTACAAACAGGGATCCGTTAGGACTGAAGCTTTCTTT	CASSYKQGSVRTEAFF	TRBV6-2/TRBV6-3	NA	16	TRBJ1-1	NA
TGTGCCAGCAGGGGACTAGCGGGAGAGAGCGAGCAGTACTTC	CASRGLAGESEQYF	TRBV2	TRBD2	14	TRBJ2-7	once
TGCGCCAGCAGCCAAGAGTATGGTTACGAGCAGTACTTC	CASSQEYGYEQYF	TRBV4-1	NA	13	TRBJ2-7	NA
TGTGCCATCAGTGAGGAGGGAGAAGAGACCCAGTACTTC	CAISEEGEETQYF	TRBV10-3	NA	13	TRBJ2-5	few
TGCAGCGCCAGCCCCACCGGGACTAGCGGGAGGGCCTACTACGAGCAGTACTTC	CSASPTGTSGRAYYEQYF	TRBV29-1	TRBD2	18	TRBJ2-7	NA
TGTGCCAGCAGTTACTCGAGGGGCCGGAGCTCCTACGAGCAGTACTTC	CASSYSRGRSSYEQYF	TRBV6-5	NA	16	TRBJ2-7	many
TGCAGCGTTGTCGGCAGGGACATCTACGAGCAGTACTTC	CSVVGRDIYEQYF	TRBV29-1	NA	13	TRBJ2-7	NA
TGCAGCGTTTGGGCTTTTCCCCCACAGATTACGCAGTATTTT	CSVWAFPPQITQYF	TRBV29-1	NA	14	TRBJ2-3	many
TGTGCCAGCAGAGATACAATGTCCTACGAGCAGTACTTC	CASRDTMSYEQYF	TRBV2	NA	13	TRBJ2-7	few
TGTGCCAGCAGCCCTTTAGCGGGAACCGGGTCAGATACGCAGTATTTT	CASSPLAGTGSDTQYF	TRBV7-2	TRBD2	16	TRBJ2-3	NA
TGTGCCAGCAGCCAGTACCCCGGGACTAGCGGGAGGGCCTACGAGCAGTACTTC	CASSQYPGTSGRAYEQYF	TRBV3-1	TRBD2	18	TRBJ2-7	NA
TGTGCCAGCAGCATGGGACAGGGAGAAGCTTTCTTT	CASSMGQGEAFF	TRBV11-3	TRBD1	12	TRBJ1-1	NA
TGTGCCAGCAAAAAGATTGGGGCCAACGTCCTGACTTTC	CASKKIGANVLTF	TRBV11-1	NA	13	TRBJ2-6	few
TGTGCCACCACGGCGGGAAAATACAATGAGCAGTTCTTC	CATTAGKYNEQFF	TRBV24-1	NA	13	TRBJ2-1	NA
TGTGCCACCAGCAGAATATCAACCTACGAGCAGTACTTC	CATSRISTYEQYF	TRBV15	NA	13	TRBJ2-7	NA
TGCGCCAGCAGCCACTCACGGACAGGCAACTATGGCTACACCTTC	CASSHSRTGNYGYTF	TRBV4-3	TRBD1	15	TRBJ1-2	few
TGTGCCAGCAGTTTCCAGCAAGAGACCCAGTACTTC	CASSFQQETQYF	TRBV28	NA	12	TRBJ2-5	NA
TGTGCCAGCAGTTCATCTGCGGGCGTAGACACTGAAGCTTTCTTT	CASSSSAGVDTEAFF	TRBV12-3/TRBV12-4	NA	15	TRBJ1-1	NA
TGTGCCAGCAGTCCCCCCCTGGGAGGGAGCGCAGATACGCAGTATTTT	CASSPPLGGSADTQYF	TRBV12-3/TRBV12-4	TRBD2	16	TRBJ2-3	many
TGTGCCAGCAGCCACGCGGCGGGACTAGCGGGAGGCGAGCAGTACTTC	CASSHAAGLAGGEQYF	TRBV11-2	TRBD2	16	TRBJ2-7	few
TGTGCCAGCAGCCCTAGACTGAACACAGATACGCAGTATTTT	CASSPRLNTDTQYF	TRBV7-9	NA	14	TRBJ2-3	once
TGCGCCAGCAGCCCGACTGAACCCCGGACCTACGAGCAGTACTTC	CASSPTEPRTYEQYF	TRBV4-1	NA	15	TRBJ2-7	NA
TGTGCCAGCAGCCATGACAGGGGGCCCCTCACAGATACGCAGTATTTT	CASSHDRGPLTDTQYF	TRBV7-9	TRBD1	16	TRBJ2-3	NA
TGCGCCAGCAGCTTGGGGACTAGCGGATTAGCTGGAGAGACCCAGTACTTC	CASSLGTSGLAGETQYF	TRBV5-1	TRBD2	17	TRBJ2-5	NA
TGTGCCAGCAGTTTGGGACTAGCGGGAGAGAGCACAGATACGCAGTATTTT	CASSLGLAGESTDTQYF	TRBV28	TRBD2	17	TRBJ2-3	few
TGTGCCAGCACCACTCGGCGGAGCTCCTACGAGCAGTACTTC	CASTTRRSSYEQYF	TRBV28	NA	14	TRBJ2-7	few
TGCGCCAGCAAAATACGACAGGACAATGAGCAGTTCTTC	CASKIRQDNEQFF	TRBV5-1	NA	13	TRBJ2-1	NA
TGTGCCAGCAGCTTAGGCAGGGCTCCCGAAAAACTGTTTTTT	CASSLGRAPEKLFF	TRBV7-2	NA	14	TRBJ1-4	NA
TGCAGTGCTCGGGGACAGATCGAAGCTTTCTTT	CSARGQIEAFF	TRBV20-1	TRBD1	11	TRBJ1-1	few
TGCAGCGTTGAAGGGACAGGGGGATCAAACTATGGCTACACCTTC	CSVEGTGGSNYGYTF	TRBV29-1	TRBD1	15	TRBJ1-2	few
TGTGCCAGCAGTTTGACAGCGCCCGATGAAGGGACCTTC	CASSLTAPDEGTF	TRBV12-3/TRBV12-4	NA	13	TRBJ1-2	NA
TGTGCCAGCAGTTTCCAGGCGCGCGGACTAGCGGGAGGCAATGAGCAGTTCTTC	CASSFQARGLAGGNEQFF	TRBV28	TRBD2	18	TRBJ2-1	NA
TGTGCCAGCAGTACAGGACTAGCGGGGGAGAGCTCCTACGAGCAGTACTTC	CASSTGLAGESSYEQYF	TRBV6-5	TRBD2	17	TRBJ2-7	NA
TGTGCCAGCAGCCAACGCTCGGACAGGGCGGCTGAAGCTTTCTTT	CASSQRSDRAAEAFF	TRBV16	TRBD1	15	TRBJ1-1	few
TGTGCCAGCGGCCTAGGGATCCCTCGGGGAGCTACGCAGTATTTT	CASGLGIPRGATQYF	TRBV12-3/TRBV12-4	NA	15	TRBJ2-3	many
TGTGCCAGTAGCAGACCCAGCGGGAGGTTGACCTACAATGAGCAGTTCTTC	CASSRPSGRLTYNEQFF	TRBV19	TRBD2	17	TRBJ2-1	NA
TGCAGTGCCCGGGGAGGGACAGTCCAAGAGACCCAGTACTTC	CSARGGTVQETQYF	TRBV20-1	NA	14	TRBJ2-5	many
TGTGCCAGCAGCTTCGCACTAGCGGGACTGTACAATGAGCAGTTCTTC	CASSFALAGLYNEQFF	TRBV7-6	TRBD2	16	TRBJ2-1	few
TGTGCCAGCAGCTTAGTTTGGGACATTCAGTACTTC	CASSLVWDIQYF	TRBV7-2	NA	12	TRBJ2-4	few
TGCGCCAGCAGCCGGATCCGGGAGCCCCAAGAGACCCAGTACTTC	CASSRIREPQETQYF	TRBV4-3	NA	15	TRBJ2-5	few
TGCAGTGCTAGTAGGGGACAGGGGAGGAGGTTTCCCCGGAGCAATCAGCCCCAGCATTTT	CSASRGQGRRFPRSNQPQHF	TRBV20-1	TRBD1	20	TRBJ1-5	NA
TGTGCCAGCAGACAGACCGGGACAGACGACGAAAAACTGTTTTTT	CASRQTGTDDEKLFF	TRBV6-2/TRBV6-3	TRBD1	15	TRBJ1-4	NA
TGTGCCACCAGCAGAGAAGGCGTAAGCTCCTACGAGCAGTACTTC	CATSREGVSSYEQYF	TRBV15	NA	15	TRBJ2-7	NA
TGCAGTGCTAGTTGGGAAGCGGAAGGGAAGTTCTTC	CSASWEAEGKFF	TRBV20-1	NA	12	TRBJ2-1	many